This TCR beta chain was captured in a study of vaccination and CD4 T cells after COVID-19. V dropped 1 base and J dropped 14 bases, with 16 bases sitting between them. From germline, CDR1 is SNHLY and CDR2 FYNNEI. The length of the CDR3 is 13 residues. The treatment is: roughly 10-day PBMC culture with coronavirus spike peptide pools or control peptides (ViraFEST assay). Culture of 2 million to 2.5 million PBMCs per well took place with roughly 10 IU/ml IL-2 and 8.5 to 10 ug/ml peptide pools. Sequencing of the DNA from cultured CD4+ T cells was carried out with the Oncomine TCR Beta short-read assay. One entry per CDR3 protein, called by TCRdb with MiXCR from the PCR reads. The profile shows some 20,000 distinct CDR3 sequences, roughly 47% of them singletons. About this clonotype: Its antigen remains unidentified.

This TCR derives from a human donor with COVID-19. The J gene is TRBJ2-3, the V gene TRBV2, with D possibly being TRBD1 (6 bases). What was sequenced was cultured CD4+ T cells from blood. The CDR3 spells CASSEGPQGRLYF. In nucleotides, the CDR3 is TGTGCCAGCAGTGAAGGCCCACAGGGAAGGTTGTATTTT.